This T cell receptor (beta chain) was retrieved from a study of blood T cell repertoires in COVID-19. Source study methods: Amplification from reference gene primers served as the basis for estimated nucleated cell counts. This table comes from immunoSEQ multiplex PCR, and its TCRdb copy is limited to in-frame clones, with some not included. D and trimming were read from the DNA, whereas the V and J calls and clone size are those reported in that table. The sample includes 85,000 to 95,000 clones, 70% to 90% of them seen just once. In germline, CDR1 is SGHNT, CDR2 YENEEA. The CDR3 length is 15 residues. Trimming pared 1 base from V and 5 bases from J, leaving 13 bases between.

The sequenced sample consisted of peripheral blood. The rearrangement links TRBV11-3 to TRBJ2-3, with D possibly TRBD2 on 7 matching bases. This sequence originates from a woman over 75 with acute or convalescent COVID-19. CDR3 sequence reads: CASSLGPGGQDTQYF. Written as DNA, the CDR3 is TGTGCCAGCAGCTTAGGCCCGGGGGGACAAGATACGCAGTATTTT.